These 4 T cell receptor beta chains were sequenced from one sample in a study of cytomegalovirus exposure and HLA in healthy donors. In the PCR, 60 Vbeta and 13 Jbeta primers were used. Some clones are missing from TCRdb's copy, which holds only in-frame ones; the method was immunoSEQ multiplex PCR. The table includes 150,000 to 200,000 clones, roughly 80% detected once. The sample was PBMCs. These receptors were obtained from a man over 45 in good health and CMV-seronegative.

CDR3 nucleotide sequence: TGTGCCAGCAGTTTCTCGGACAGGGATAATCAGCCCCAGCATTTT. This encodes CASSFSDRDNQPQHF. The V and J genes are TRBV27 and TRBJ1-5; 8 bases align to TRBD1. This CDR3 is 15 amino acids long. CDR1 and CDR2 from the germline V gene are MNHEY and SMNVEV (reference sequence). J was trimmed by 4 bases and V by 3 bases; bases with no gene match: 5.

This clone has only a few counts. Other DNA sequences of this sample code for an identical CDR3. V usage is TRBV6-5 and J usage is TRBJ1-2; D unresolved. This CDR3 has 13 residues. Germline loops: CDR1 MNHEY, CDR2 SVGAGI. V was cut by 0 bases and J by 2 bases, with 4 bases left in between. Here the CDR3 reads CASSYSRNYGYTF. CDR3 in DNA: TGTGCCAGCAGTTACTCGCGAAACTATGGCTACACCTTC.

The V and J genes are TRBV18 and TRBJ2-3; no clear D. V lost 3 bases and J 5 bases, leaving 9 bases between the germline ends. Germline V gene lookup returns CDR1 KGHSH and CDR2 LQKENI. The length of the CDR3 is 13 residues. CDR3 in DNA: TGTGCCAGCTCACCCCCCCCAGGAGATACGCAGTATTTT. Protein sequence: CASSPPPGDTQYF.

This clone showed up just once. The chain uses TRBV5-4 and TRBJ2-3; TRBD2 matches 13 bases. The germline V gene encodes CDR1 SGHNT and CDR2 YYREEE (reference sequence). V dropped 4 bases and J dropped 0; count of bases not matched to a gene: 8. The CDR3 loop spans 18 amino acids. The CDR3 sequence: CASSQGLAGALSTDTQYF. The CDR3 nucleotides read TGTGCCAGCAGCCAAGGACTAGCGGGGGCCCTTAGCACAGATACGCAGTATTTT.